These 7 T cell receptor beta chains were all obtained from the same sample, sequenced in a study of blood T cell repertoires in COVID-19. Some clones are missing from TCRdb's copy, which holds only in-frame ones; the method was immunoSEQ multiplex PCR. The profile shows 250,000 to 300,000 clones, around 81% of them singletons. The specimen was peripheral blood. The receptor set was obtained from a woman aged 60-75 years with active or convalescent COVID-19.

The rearrangement joins TRBV2 to TRBJ1-2, with 8 bases matching TRBD1. There are 12 residues in the CDR3. The germline V gene encodes CDR1 SNHLY and CDR2 FYNNEI. The V segment lost 7 bases and the J segment 5 bases; nucleotides outside the gene matches: 3. CDR3 in DNA: TGTGCCAGCAAAACAGGGGGGTATGGCTACACCTTC. Translating gives CASKTGGYGYTF.

The table lists this clone with many counts. This chain joins TRBV30 and TRBJ1-2, with D possibly TRBD1 on 5 matching bases. CDR1 GTSNPN and CDR2 SVGIG come from the germline V gene (reference sequence). The length of the CDR3 is 13 residues. V lost 4 bases, J lost 3 bases, and 12 bases lay in between. As DNA, the CDR3 is TGTGCCTGGATTCGACAGAACCACTATGGCTACACCTTC. Amino acid sequence: CAWIRQNHYGYTF.

The chain couples TRBV7-2 to TRBJ1-1; TRBD1 matches 10 bases. Per the germline V gene, CDR1 is SGHTA and CDR2 is FQGNSA. This CDR3 contains 17 residues. Losses at the gene ends were 4 bases for V and 4 bases for J; bases not matched to a gene: 12. Here the CDR3 reads CASSSPGQGVMSTEAFF. The CDR3 DNA reads as TGTGCCAGCAGCTCCCCTGGACAGGGGGTTATGAGCACTGAAGCTTTCTTT.

This chain connects TRBV10-3 to TRBJ2-2; TRBD2 matches 13 bases. In germline, CDR1 is ENHRY, CDR2 SYGVKD. V lost 6 bases to trimming and J lost 4 bases; unmatched junction nucleotides: 5. The CDR3 consists of 16 residues. The CDR3 DNA follows: TGTGCCATCAGCGGACTAGCGGGGGCGGGCACCGGGGAGCTGTTTTTT. Amino acids: CAISGLAGAGTGELFF.

The chain carries TRBV28 and TRBJ2-1; tentatively, D is TRBD2 (6 bases). Germline values: CDR1 MDHEN, CDR2 SYDVKM. Trimming removed 7 bases at V and 15 bases at J, with 19 bases between. The CDR3 is made up of 12 amino acids. This CDR3 reads CASTSEWRGLFF. In nucleotides, the CDR3 is TGTGCCAGCACCTCAGAATGGAGGGGTCTGTTCTTC.

This chain connects TRBV7-9 to TRBJ2-1; TRBD2 is a possible D gene (5 bases). The CDR3 covers 13 residues. CDR1 is SEHNR, CDR2 FQNEAQ, per germline (reference sequence). Trimming removed 0 bases at V and 7 bases at J, with 7 bases between. CDR3 sequence: CASSLATGNEQFF. For the CDR3, the DNA is TGTGCCAGCAGCTTAGCCACGGGGAATGAGCAGTTCTTC.

The chain employs TRBV4-2 and TRBJ1-6, with D perhaps matching TRBD1 (5 bases). In germline, CDR1 is LGHNA, CDR2 YNFKEQ. Trimming stripped 0 bases from V and 0 bases from J, with 15 bases between. CDR3 size: 19 residues. The CDR3 DNA follows: TGTGCCAGCAGCCAAGACCTTAGGGGTAGGAGCTCCTATAATTCACCCCTCCACTTT. It is translated as CASSQDLRGRSSYNSPLHF.